This TCR beta chain came from a study of blood T cell repertoires in COVID-19. About the research overall: Sites in the United States, Italy and Spain provided acute and convalescent COVID-19 samples. T cells, B-cell-depleted T cells, or PBMCs provided the cDNA or gDNA that served as material.

In the study's own analysis: Amplifying reference gene primers gave estimates of nucleated cell counts. Produced via immunoSEQ multiplex PCR; TCRdb's table is partial and in-frame only. From that table come the V and J calls and clone size; the DNA was used to work out D and trimming. The data hold 120,000 or so clones, with approximately 65% observed a single time. Germline CDR1 LNHNV, CDR2 YYDKDF (reference sequence). The CDR3 is 13 amino acids. Deletions cut 9 bases from V and 3 bases from J, with 9 bases between. The sample consisted of peripheral blood. The chain has TRBV15 and TRBJ2-6, with unresolved D. The TCR comes from a woman aged 55-75 years with acute or convalescent COVID-19. The CDR3 reads CATGEYGANVLTF. The DNA for the CDR3 is TGTGCCACGGGCGAGTATGGGGCCAACGTCCTGACTTTC. The full variable domain, its missing parts supplied by reference TRBV15 and TRBJ2-6, is DAMVIQNPRYQVTQFGKPVTLSCSQTLNHNVMYWYQQKSSQAPKLLFHYYDKDFNNEADTPDNFQSRRPNTSFCFLDIRSPGLGDTAMYLCATGEYGANVLTFGAGSRLTVL.